A single sample is the source of the 27 T cell receptor beta chains below, sequenced in a study of beta chain features in type 1 diabetes. The authors reverse transcribed all of the isolated RNA, so sequencing captured expressed TCRB transcripts. Repertoires were generated with immunoSEQ multiplex PCR, while TCRdb's copy carries only in-frame clones and drops some. The data contain about 60,000 clones, over 50% of them singletons. Specimen: Tregs from blood. Source of these receptors: a woman aged 18-29 years in good health.

This rearrangement joins TRBV6-1 to TRBJ1-5, with D perhaps matching TRBD1 (5 bases). From germline, CDR1 is MNHNS and CDR2 SASEGT. Trimming left V 6 bases short and J 5 bases short, with 14 bases between. There are 14 residues in the CDR3. CDR3 coding DNA: TGTGCCAGCAGCGCTCAGGGTTTGGATCAGCCCCAGCATTTT. It specifies CASSAQGLDQPQHF.

This chain connects TRBV19 to TRBJ2-2, with 9 positions matching TRBD1. V trimming: 5 bases; J trimming: 4 bases; junction bases outside the gene matches: 5. The CDR3 spans 15 residues. The germline V gene has CDR1 LNHDA and CDR2 SQIVND (reference sequence). CDR3 region: CASSFGTGFTGELFF. The CDR3 DNA reads as TGTGCCAGTAGTTTCGGGACAGGGTTCACCGGGGAGCTGTTTTTT.

This chain uses TRBV11-3 with TRBJ1-2; no reliable D call. CDR3 size: 15 residues. Trimming pared 4 bases from V and 3 bases from J, leaving 15 bases between. Germline V gene lookup returns CDR1 SGHNT and CDR2 YENEEA. DNA for the CDR3: TGTGCCAGCAGCTACGAGGAGGGCGGCTACTATGGCTACACCTTC. It translates to CASSYEEGGYYGYTF. Complete variable domain (other parts from reference TRBV11-3 and TRBJ1-2): EAGVVQSPRYKIIEKKQPVAFWCNPISGHNTLYWYLQNLGQGPELLIRYENEEAVDDSQLPKDRFSAERLKGVDSTLKIQPAELGDSAVYLCASSYEEGGYYGYTFGSGTRLTVV.

The J gene is TRBJ2-3, the V gene TRBV4-2, with D perhaps matching TRBD2 (6 bases). CDR1 is LGHNA and CDR2 is YNFKEQ in the germline V gene. The V end was cut by 1 base, the J end by 1 base, with 15 bases between. This CDR3 region has 17 residues. CDR3 nucleotide sequence: TGTGCCAGCAGCCAAGTTTTAGCGGTGGGGCGCACAGATACGCAGTATTTT. This sequence encodes CASSQVLAVGRTDTQYF.

J is TRBJ1-4 and V is TRBV6-6; 7 bases map to TRBD1. The CDR3 has 15 amino acids. V lost 4 bases to trimming and J lost 8 bases; unmatched junction nucleotides: 10. Germline V gene lookup returns CDR1 MNHNY and CDR2 SVGAGI (reference sequence). The CDR3: CASSSSNRGGEKLFF. CDR3 DNA sequence: TGTGCCAGCAGTTCCTCGAACAGGGGTGGGGAAAAACTGTTTTTT.

This chain links TRBV5-1 with TRBJ1-2; TRBD1 might be the D (6 bases). Per germline, CDR1 SGHRS and CDR2 YFSETQ. Trimming took off 4 bases at V and 5 bases at J, with 9 bases between the two ends. The CDR3 has 12 residues. The CDR3 protein is CASSEDRYGYTF. The CDR3 nucleotides read TGCGCCAGCAGCGAGGACAGATATGGCTACACCTTC.

This clone was observed a few times. This CDR3 is CASRLTGTYEQYF. DNA for the CDR3: TGCGCCAGCCGACTGACAGGGACCTACGAGCAGTACTTC. The chain combines TRBV5-1 with TRBJ2-7; 7 positions agree with TRBD1. J was trimmed by 2 bases and V by 7 bases; bases with no gene match: 6. The CDR3 loop spans 13 amino acids. The germline gives CDR1 SGHRS, CDR2 YFSETQ.

There are a few counts of this clone. The chain links TRBV10-3 to TRBJ1-2; D call uncertain. V dropped 1 base and J dropped 6 bases, with 12 bases sitting between them. Germline CDR1 is ENHRY and CDR2 is SYGVKD. This CDR3 region has 14 residues. The chain's CDR3 is CAISEFRTGHGYTF. CDR3 nucleotide sequence: TGTGCCATCAGTGAGTTCAGGACTGGTCATGGCTACACCTTC.

This chain uses TRBV25-1 with TRBJ2-1, with D possibly matching TRBD2 (6 bases). Trimming stripped 5 bases from V and 7 bases from J, with 15 bases between. This CDR3 is built from 14 residues. Germline CDR1 reads MGHDK; CDR2 reads SYGVNS. The CDR3 sequence: CASSKGGVRNEQFF. Written as DNA, the CDR3 is TGTGCCAGCAGTAAAGGAGGGGTGAGGAATGAGCAGTTCTTC. The entire variable domain, with the rest obtained from reference TRBV25-1 and TRBJ2-1, is as follows: EADIYQTPRYLVIGTGKKITLECSQTMGHDKMYWYQQDPGMELHLIHYSYGVNSTEKGDLSSESTVSRIRTEHFPLTLESARPSHTSQYLCASSKGGVRNEQFFGPGTRLTVL.

The V and J genes are TRBV2 and TRBJ2-7, with a tentative D call TRBD1 (6 bases). CDR1 is SNHLY, CDR2 FYNNEI, per germline. The CDR3 has 15 amino acids. Trimming cost V 5 bases and J 4 bases, with 18 bases left between them. CDR3 region: CASSPLQQGLYEQYF. CDR3 in DNA: TGTGCCAGCAGTCCCTTACAGCAGGGGCTTTACGAGCAGTACTTC.

A note on this clone: Additional DNA sequences in this sample encode the identical CDR3. This chain uses TRBV27 with TRBJ2-3; 9 bases are a match to TRBD1. The CDR3 consists of 19 residues. In germline, CDR1 is MNHEY, CDR2 SMNVEV (reference sequence). V shed 5 bases and J 1 base; nucleotides not matched to a gene: 16. The CDR3, as DNA: TGTGCCAGCAGTCCTAAACTCCAGACAGGGGGAGTAGGCACAGATACGCAGTATTTT. Residues: CASSPKLQTGGVGTDTQYF.

The chain employs TRBV5-1 and TRBJ2-7; no reliable D call. Deletions cut 1 base from V and 5 bases from J, with 10 bases between. This CDR3 has 13 amino acids. Germline CDR1 reads SGHRS; CDR2 reads YFSETQ. As DNA, the CDR3 is TGCGCCAGCAGCTTGTTTGCCGCGGACGAGCAGTACTTC. It specifies CASSLFAADEQYF.

This clone was detected a few times. The V call is TRBV7-3, the J call TRBJ2-2; 10 nucleotides line up with TRBD1. The length of the CDR3 is 15 residues. Germline CDR1 is SGHTA and CDR2 is FQGTGA. J gave up 3 bases and V 4 bases, and 2 bases lay outside the gene matches. The CDR3: CASSSGTGDTGELFF. CDR3 coding DNA: TGTGCCAGCAGCTCCGGGACAGGGGACACCGGGGAGCTGTTTTTT. Filled out from reference TRBV7-3 and TRBJ2-2, the complete variable domain reads GAGVSQTPSNKVTEKGKYVELRCDPISGHTALYWYRQSLGQGPEFLIYFQGTGAADDSGLPNDRFFAVRPEGSVSTLKIQRTERGDSAVYLCASSSGTGDTGELFFGEGSRLTVL.

This rearrangement joins TRBV6-5 to TRBJ2-2; 7 bases match TRBD1. The CDR3 has 15 residues. J lost 4 bases, V lost 5 bases, and 7 bases had no gene match. Germline V gene sequence: CDR1 MNHEY, CDR2 SVGAGI. The chain's CDR3 is CASSPRQGATGELFF. In DNA form, the CDR3 reads TGTGCCAGCAGTCCTCGACAGGGAGCCACCGGGGAGCTGTTTTTT.

This sequence joins TRBV6-6 and TRBJ1-5; perhaps TRBD1 as D (6 bases). Germline values: CDR1 MNHNY, CDR2 SVGAGI (reference sequence). The CDR3 loop spans 14 amino acids. V dropped 7 bases and J dropped 3 bases, with 13 bases sitting between them. The CDR3 sequence is CASKKGDNNQPQHF. The CDR3 DNA is TGTGCCAGCAAAAAGGGGGACAACAATCAGCCCCAGCATTTT.

This chain uses TRBV7-9 with TRBJ2-1; 9 positions agree with TRBD1. Trimming at V came to 4 bases and at J to 0 bases, leaving 7 bases not matched to a gene. Germline CDR1 is SEHNR and CDR2 is FQNEAQ (reference sequence). The CDR3 length is 17 residues. CDR3 protein: CASSSDRGLSSYNEQFF. In nucleotides, the CDR3 is TGTGCCAGCAGCTCGGACAGGGGATTGAGCTCCTACAATGAGCAGTTCTTC. Filled out from reference TRBV7-9 and TRBJ2-1, the complete variable domain reads DTGVSQNPRHKITKRGQNVTFRCDPISEHNRLYWYRQTLGQGPEFLTYFQNEAQLEKSRLLSDRFSAERPKGSFSTLEIQRTEQGDSAMYLCASSSDRGLSSYNEQFFGPGTRLTVL.

The chain carries TRBV5-1 and TRBJ2-4, with 8 nucleotides matching TRBD2. Looked up from germline, CDR1 is SGHRS and CDR2 is YFSETQ. J lost 6 bases, V lost 4 bases, and 9 bases had no gene match. The CDR3 is 15 amino acids. CDR3 sequence: CASSLGWSGRNIQYF. In DNA form, the CDR3 reads TGCGCCAGCAGCCTGGGCTGGAGCGGGAGAAACATTCAGTACTTC.

The rearrangement links TRBV6-5 to TRBJ2-3, with TRBD2 identical over 13 bases. The CDR3 covers 16 residues. Germline loops: CDR1 MNHEY, CDR2 SVGAGI. V was clipped by 2 bases and J by 3 bases; unmatched bases: 2. The CDR3 DNA reads TGTGCCAGCAGTTACGGACTAGCGGGGGAGACAGATACGCAGTATTTT. It codes for CASSYGLAGETDTQYF.

The V gene is TRBV10-3, the J gene TRBJ2-3, with TRBD1 as a possible D gene (6 bases). V was trimmed by 2 bases and J by 13 bases, leaving 10 bases between them. The CDR3 length is 11 residues. Germline V lookup: CDR1 ENHRY, CDR2 SYGVKD. The CDR3 bases are TGTGCCATCAGTGAGGGGGGACAAAAGTATTTT. This encodes CAISEGGQKYF.

V usage is TRBV7-2 and J usage is TRBJ1-2; D unresolved. V lost 6 bases and J lost 5, with 13 bases in between. Germline V lookup: CDR1 SGHTA, CDR2 FQGNSA. The CDR3 is 13 residues long. CDR3 nucleotides: TGTGCCAGCAGTAAGGACTCGTCTTATGGCTACACCTTC. It encodes CASSKDSSYGYTF.

The rearrangement joins TRBV5-1 to TRBJ2-1; a weak D match, TRBD2 (6 bases). CDR1 and CDR2 from the germline V gene are SGHRS and YFSETQ. The CDR3 has 15 amino acids. The V and J ends lost 1 base and 0 bases respectively, with 8 bases between them. The CDR3 here is CASSLWRGSYNEQFF. CDR3 bases: TGCGCCAGCAGCTTGTGGAGGGGCTCCTACAATGAGCAGTTCTTC.

This clone was seen only a few times. The chain carries TRBV18 and TRBJ2-5; D perhaps matches TRBD2 (5 bases). Germline lookup yields CDR1 KGHSH and CDR2 LQKENI. CDR3 length equals 14 residues. The V and J ends lost 2 bases and 1 base respectively, with 8 bases between them. CDR3 sequence (DNA): TGTGCCAGCTCACCAGCGGGTATCCAAGAGACCCAGTACTTC. Its protein product is CASSPAGIQETQYF.

Written as DNA, the CDR3 is TGTGCCAGCAGTTTAAAGGGAGGGGCATGGCAGCCCCAGCATTTT. It specifies CASSLKGGAWQPQHF. This sequence joins TRBV27 and TRBJ1-5; tentative D call: TRBD1 (5 bases). The CDR3 runs 15 residues. Per germline, CDR1 MNHEY and CDR2 SMNVEV (reference sequence). V was shortened by 2 bases and J by 7 bases, with 15 bases between the two germline ends.

The chain carries TRBV27 and TRBJ1-2; 12 nucleotides align to TRBD1. Trimming cost V 7 bases and J 4 bases; bases outside gene matches: 16. The length of the CDR3 is 18 residues. The germline gives CDR1 MNHEY, CDR2 SMNVEV (reference sequence). The CDR3 spells CASTTYGTGGKGLYGYTF. CDR3 DNA: TGTGCCAGCACCACTTACGGGACAGGGGGCAAGGGCCTCTATGGCTACACCTTC.

The V and J genes are TRBV12-5 and TRBJ2-5; D is unresolved. Germline CDR1 LGHNT, CDR2 FRNRAP. The V end was cut by 0 bases, the J end by 0 bases, with 5 bases between. The CDR3 contains 14 residues. The CDR3 coding sequence is TGTGCTAGTGGTTTGGTAAGCGACCAAGAGACCCAGTACTTC. It codes for CASGLVSDQETQYF.

J is TRBJ2-1 and V is TRBV6-5; 11 bases fit TRBD1. V was clipped by 0 bases and J by 10 bases; unmatched bases: 5. The CDR3 is made up of 15 amino acids. Per germline, CDR1 MNHEY and CDR2 SVGAGI. In nucleotides, the CDR3 is TGTGCCAGCAGTTACTCCGGGACAGGGGGTAGGGAGCAGTTCTTC. Encoded protein: CASSYSGTGGREQFF.

This chain uses TRBV5-1 with TRBJ1-1, with D unclear. This CDR3 spans 15 amino acids. V was clipped by 1 base and J by 1 base, with 11 bases between them. CDR1 SGHRS and CDR2 YFSETQ come from the germline V gene. CDR3 loop: CASSLIGVRNTEAFF. CDR3 in DNA: TGCGCCAGCAGCTTGATCGGGGTGAGGAACACTGAAGCTTTCTTT.